This T cell receptor (beta chain) was recorded in a study of OX40 agonist ivuxolimab in advanced cancers. This clone was seen only a few times. Assay: immunoSEQ multiplex PCR; the TCRdb copy retains only in-frame clones and omits some. The data show about 94,000 clones, roughly 94% seen once. The germline CDR1 and CDR2 sequences are KGHSH and LQKENI. This CDR3 has 15 residues. Trimming at V came to 6 bases and at J to 7 bases, leaving 12 bases not matched to a gene. This clonotype was obtained from an adult with an advanced solid tumor such as melanoma, head and neck, liver or kidney cancer. The gene calls are TRBV18 and TRBJ1-5, with 7 nucleotides matching TRBD1. The sample consisted of CD4+ or CD8+ T cells sorted from blood, taken in a trial of the OX40 agonist ivuxolimab. The CDR3 sequence: CASSPRRGGDQPQHF. CDR3 sequence (DNA): TGTGCCAGCTCGCCCCGGCGAGGGGGCGACCAGCCCCAGCATTTT. Variable domain in full (rest from reference TRBV18 and TRBJ1-5): NAGVMQNPRHLVRRRGQEARLRCSPMKGHSHVYWYRQLPEEGLKFMVYLQKENIIDESGMPKERFSAEFPKEGPSILRIQQVVRGDSAAYFCASSPRRGGDQPQHFGDGTRLSIL.